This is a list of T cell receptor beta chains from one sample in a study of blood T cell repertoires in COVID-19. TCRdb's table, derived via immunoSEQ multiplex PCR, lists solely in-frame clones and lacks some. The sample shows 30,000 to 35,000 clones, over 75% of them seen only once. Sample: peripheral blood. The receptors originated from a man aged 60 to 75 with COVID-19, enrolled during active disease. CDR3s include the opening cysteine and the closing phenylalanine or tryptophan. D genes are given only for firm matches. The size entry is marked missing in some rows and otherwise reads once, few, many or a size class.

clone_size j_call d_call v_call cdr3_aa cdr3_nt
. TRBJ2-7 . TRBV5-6 CASSLWGDYEQYF TGTGCCAGCAGCTTGTGGGGGGACTACGAGCAGTACTTC
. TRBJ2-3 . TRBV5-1 CASTLLQGPTTGGTDTQYF TGCGCCAGCACCCTTTTACAGGGGCCAACCACGGGAGGCACAGATACGCAGTATTTT
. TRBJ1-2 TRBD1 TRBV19 CASRRGQYGDGYTF TGTGCCAGTAGGCGGGGACAGTACGGCGATGGCTACACCTTC
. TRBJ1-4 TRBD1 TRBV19 CASRSGQGALRGKLFF TGTGCCAGTAGGTCTGGACAGGGGGCTTTGAGAGGGAAACTGTTTTTT
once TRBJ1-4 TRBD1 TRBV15 CATSRGQGATNEKLFF TGTGCCACCAGCAGAGGACAGGGGGCAACTAATGAAAAACTGTTTTTT
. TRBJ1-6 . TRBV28 CASIANQGRDSPLHF TGTGCCAGCATCGCCAACCAGGGTCGAGATTCACCCCTCCACTTT
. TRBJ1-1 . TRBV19 CAAVVTEGRTEAFF TGTGCTGCAGTGGTGACTGAGGGGAGGACTGAAGCTTTCTTT
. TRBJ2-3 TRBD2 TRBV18 CASSRLAGGTDTQYF TGTGCCAGCTCTCGCCTAGCGGGAGGAACAGATACGCAGTATTTT
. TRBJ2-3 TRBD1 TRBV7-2 CASRLRTGVFEDTQYF TGTGCCAGCAGATTAAGGACAGGGGTCTTTGAAGATACGCAGTATTTT
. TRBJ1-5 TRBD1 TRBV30 CAWSLTGQGAQPQHF TGTGCCTGGAGTCTTACGGGACAGGGGGCTCAGCCCCAGCATTTT
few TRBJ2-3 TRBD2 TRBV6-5 CASSYGTSDTDTQYF TGTGCCAGCAGTTACGGGACTAGCGATACAGATACGCAGTATTTT
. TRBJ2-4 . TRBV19 CASSTQSLTNIQYF TGTGCCAGTAGTACCCAAAGCCTAACAAACATTCAGTACTTC
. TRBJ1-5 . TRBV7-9 CASSFGGERNQPQHF TGTGCCAGCAGCTTCGGAGGGGAGCGCAATCAGCCCCAGCATTTT
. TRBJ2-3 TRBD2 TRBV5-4 CASSLDVAGVADTQYF TGTGCCAGCAGCTTGGATGTAGCGGGAGTCGCAGATACGCAGTATTTT
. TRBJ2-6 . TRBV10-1 CASSESRGPGANVLTF TGCGCCAGCAGTGAGTCTCGAGGCCCGGGGGCCAACGTCCTGACTTTC
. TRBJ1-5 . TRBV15 CATSRDPGGNQPQHF TGTGCCACCAGCAGAGATCCAGGGGGCAATCAGCCCCAGCATTTT
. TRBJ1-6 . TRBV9 CASSTRTSQQDSPLHF TGTGCCAGCAGCACCCGGACAAGCCAACAGGATTCACCCCTCCACTTT
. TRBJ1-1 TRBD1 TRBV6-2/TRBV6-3 CASSNPNRGNTEAFF TGTGCCAGCAGTAACCCCAACAGGGGGAACACTGAAGCTTTCTTT
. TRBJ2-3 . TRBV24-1 CATSNPFGAFHSTDTQYF TGTGCCACCAGTAATCCCTTTGGGGCCTTCCATAGCACAGATACGCAGTATTTT
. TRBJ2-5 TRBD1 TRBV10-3 CAIRGTEGETQYF TGTGCCATCAGGGGGACAGAGGGGGAGACCCAGTACTTC
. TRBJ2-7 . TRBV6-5 CASTPKVRADEQYF TGTGCCAGCACCCCGAAGGTCCGAGCGGATGAGCAGTACTTC
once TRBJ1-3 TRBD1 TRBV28 CASSNPGQAIKGNTIYF TGTGCCAGCAGTAATCCGGGACAGGCCATAAAGGGGAACACCATATATTTT
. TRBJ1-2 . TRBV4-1 CASSPRTENYGYTF TGCGCCAGCAGCCCCCGGACAGAAAACTATGGCTACACCTTC
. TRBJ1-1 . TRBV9 CASSARGMNTEAFF TGTGCCAGCAGCGCCAGGGGTATGAACACTGAAGCTTTCTTT
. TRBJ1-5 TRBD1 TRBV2 CASNTQGADDQPQHF TGTGCCAGCAATACCCAGGGGGCAGACGATCAGCCCCAGCATTTT
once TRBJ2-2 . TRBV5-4 CASSLEVGELFF TGTGCCAGCAGCCTAGAAGTCGGGGAGCTGTTTTTT
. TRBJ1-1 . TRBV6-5 CASSLRQTKAFF TGTGCCAGCAGTCTTCGTCAGACAAAAGCTTTCTTT
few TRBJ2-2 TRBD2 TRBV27 CASRRGLAGTGELFF TGTGCCAGCAGGCGAGGACTAGCGGGAACCGGGGAGCTGTTTTTT
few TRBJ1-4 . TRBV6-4 CAIPGAQREKLFF TGTGCCATCCCTGGGGCCCAGAGGGAAAAACTGTTTTTT
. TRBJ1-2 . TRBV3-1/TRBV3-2 CASSEIKNGYTF TGTGCCAGCAGCGAGATTAAGAATGGCTACACCTTC
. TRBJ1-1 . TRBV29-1 CSVASGIGGTEAFF TGCAGCGTTGCATCTGGGATTGGCGGGACTGAAGCTTTCTTT
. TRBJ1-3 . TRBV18 CASSPDTQSDTIYF TGTGCCAGCTCACCAGACACACAATCGGACACCATATATTTT
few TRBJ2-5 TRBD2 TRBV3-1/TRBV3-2 CASSQDILAGETQYF TGTGCCAGCAGCCAAGATATACTAGCGGGGGAGACCCAGTACTTC
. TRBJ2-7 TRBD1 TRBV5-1 CASSLGVRQGLHEQYF TGCGCCAGCAGCTTGGGGGTGCGACAGGGCCTCCACGAGCAGTACTTC
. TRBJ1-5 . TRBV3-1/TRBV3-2 CASSQDMRVQPQHF TGTGCCAGCAGCCAAGATATGAGGGTTCAGCCCCAGCATTTT
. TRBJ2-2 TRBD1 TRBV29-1 CSVGTGSTGELFF TGCAGCGTTGGGACAGGGAGCACCGGGGAGCTGTTTTTT
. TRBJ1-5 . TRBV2 CASAVGPDQPQHF TGTGCCAGCGCGGTGGGGCCTGATCAGCCCCAGCATTTT
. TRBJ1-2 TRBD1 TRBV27 CASSPGTGLQYGYTF TGTGCCAGCAGTCCCGGGACAGGGTTGCAATATGGCTACACCTTC
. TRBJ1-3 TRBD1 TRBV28 CASSSRGGAGNTIYF TGTGCCAGCAGTTCGAGAGGGGGCGCGGGAAACACCATATATTTT
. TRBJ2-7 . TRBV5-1 CASSSSWALYEQYF TGCGCCAGCAGCTCTTCATGGGCCCTCTACGAGCAGTACTTC
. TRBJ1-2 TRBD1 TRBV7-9 CASSRNRGNYGYTF TGTGCCAGCAGCCGAAACAGGGGGAACTATGGCTACACCTTC
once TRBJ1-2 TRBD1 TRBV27 CASSWAGGDPNYGYTF TGTGCCAGCAGTTGGGCAGGGGGAGATCCTAACTATGGCTACACCTTC
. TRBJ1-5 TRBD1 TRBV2 CASMDRDRGLSQPQHF TGTGCCAGCATGGATAGGGACAGGGGGCTTAGTCAGCCCCAGCATTTT
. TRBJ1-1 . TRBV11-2 CASSLALFTEAFF TGTGCCAGCAGCTTAGCGTTATTCACTGAAGCTTTCTTT
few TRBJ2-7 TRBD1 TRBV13 CASSNRDRNYEQYF TGTGCCAGCAGCAACCGGGACAGAAACTACGAGCAGTACTTC
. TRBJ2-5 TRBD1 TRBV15 CATSRVRGTDTGTQYF TGTGCCACCAGCAGAGTTAGGGGGACAGATACTGGGACCCAGTACTTC
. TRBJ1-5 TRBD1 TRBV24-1 CATSDPGTEGQPQHF TGTGCCACCAGTGATCCCGGGACAGAGGGCCAGCCCCAGCATTTT
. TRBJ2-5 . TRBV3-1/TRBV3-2 CASSQVGNSGIQETQYF TGTGCCAGCAGCCAAGTAGGTAATAGCGGAATCCAAGAGACCCAGTACTTC
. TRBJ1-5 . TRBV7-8 CASSLALEYNQPQHF TGTGCCAGCAGCTTAGCGTTGGAGTACAATCAGCCCCAGCATTTT
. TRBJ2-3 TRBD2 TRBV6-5 CASSYAGSGSPDTQYF TGTGCCAGCAGTTACGCGGGTAGCGGGAGTCCAGATACGCAGTATTTT
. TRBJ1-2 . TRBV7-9 CASSPLQGKGYTF TGTGCCAGCAGCCCTTTACAGGGAAAAGGCTACACCTTC
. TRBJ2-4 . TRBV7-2 CASSSDRNIQYF TGTGCCAGCAGCTCCGATAGAAACATTCAGTACTTC
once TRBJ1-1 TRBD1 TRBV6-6 CASSRDRGNTEAFF TGTGCCAGCAGCAGGGACAGGGGAAACACTGAAGCTTTCTTT
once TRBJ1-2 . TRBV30 CAWSPQAGYGYTF TGTGCCTGGAGTCCCCAGGCGGGCTATGGCTACACCTTC